These 10 T cell receptor beta chains originate from one sample sequenced in a study of PD-1 blockade in mismatch repair-deficient tumors. Generated by immunoSEQ multiplex PCR, the TCRdb table keeps only in-frame clones and is missing some. The top ten clones hold about 13% of a sample with 130,000 or so clones, about 88% of them seen once. The specimen comprised peripheral blood, sampled 44 weeks after starting pembrolizumab. The receptor source for this set is an adult with mismatch repair-deficient cancer.

V is TRBV11-3 and J is TRBJ2-4; 8 bases map to TRBD1. The CDR3 has 14 residues. After removal of 1 base from V and 4 bases from J, the junction contained 0 bases not matched to a gene. Germline CDR1 is SGHNT and CDR2 is YENEEA. In DNA, the CDR3 is TGTGCCAGCAGCTTAGGGACAGGGAAAAACATTCAGTACTTC. Encoded protein: CASSLGTGKNIQYF.

The chain employs TRBV11-2 and TRBJ2-1; TRBD2 agrees at 10 bases. J gave up 6 bases and V 1 base, and 9 bases lay outside the gene matches. In germline, CDR1 is SGHAT, CDR2 FQNNGV. This CDR3 spans 17 amino acids. The CDR3 is CASSLVYGAGGGNEQFF. The DNA of the CDR3 is TGTGCCAGCAGCTTAGTCTATGGAGCGGGAGGGGGCAATGAGCAGTTCTTC.

The rearrangement uses TRBV29-1 and TRBJ2-7; possibly TRBD1 for D (6 bases). CDR1 SQVTM and CDR2 ANQGSEA come from the germline V gene. V lost 7 bases and J lost 4, with 17 bases in between. The CDR3 consists of 13 residues. CDR3 loop: CSASWTDGYEQYF. CDR3 sequence (DNA): TGCAGCGCCTCTTGGACAGACGGTTACGAGCAGTACTTC.

The chain has TRBV30 and TRBJ2-6; 7 bases are a match to TRBD1. This CDR3 spans 14 amino acids. V shed 4 bases, J shed 0 bases, and the junction held 0 bases outside the gene matches. Per germline, CDR1 GTSNPN and CDR2 SVGIG (reference sequence). CDR3 in DNA: TGTGCCTGGAACAGGGGCTCTGGGGCCAACGTCCTGACTTTC. Translation: CAWNRGSGANVLTF.

Concerning this clone itself: With a much larger clone just one base away, this may be a read error. The CDR3 DNA follows: TGTGCCAGCAGTGACGGGAACACCGGGGAGCTGTTTTTT. This translates into CASSDGNTGELFF. The chain carries TRBV6-4 and TRBJ2-2, with D unclear. From germline, CDR1 is MRHNA and CDR2 SNTAGT. The CDR3 extends over 13 amino acids. V lost 2 bases to trimming and J lost 1 base, with 2 bases between them.

This clone was seen just once. The CDR3 nucleotides are TGTGCCAGCAGTTACAGGGTTGCAGATACGCAGTATTTT. Amino acid sequence: CASSYRVADTQYF. The V gene is TRBV6-5, the J gene TRBJ2-3; D not certain. Germline CDR1 MNHEY, CDR2 SVGAGI. Trimming pared 2 bases from V and 4 bases from J, leaving 7 bases between. This CDR3 has 13 amino acids.

The chain recombines TRBV5-1 with TRBJ2-5; D not certain. The tail of the sequence fits TRBJ2-7 better, so the J call may be wrong. CDR1 and CDR2 from the germline V gene are SGHRS and YFSETQ. The CDR3 has 12 amino acids. CDR3 bases: TGCGCCAGCAGCTTGGACAGATACGAGCAGTACTTC. Residues: CASSLDRYEQYF.

The chain has TRBV10-3 and TRBJ2-3; D is tentatively TRBD1 or TRBD2 (5 bases each). Trimming shortened V by 11 bases and J by 2 bases, and 32 bases separated the two germline ends. Germline CDR1 ENHRY, CDR2 SYGVKD. CDR3 length: 19 amino acids. The CDR3 reads CAAFRTQLTRASYTDTQYF. The CDR3 DNA follows: TGTGCCGCTTTCCGGACACAGCTTACTAGAGCCTCTTACACAGATACGCAGTATTTT.

The gene calls are TRBV28 and TRBJ2-7; 8 bases align to TRBD1. Looked up from germline, CDR1 is MDHEN and CDR2 is SYDVKM. V lost 7 bases to trimming and J lost 6 bases; unmatched junction nucleotides: 23. This CDR3 region has 18 residues. The CDR3 coding sequence is TGTGCCAGCAAGGGGGACAGGTTATTAGGAGACGCTTCGGGCGAGCAGTACTTC. Its translation: CASKGDRLLGDASGEQYF.

V usage is TRBV10-2 and J usage is TRBJ2-1; the D gene is possibly TRBD1 (5 bases). The germline V and J ends were trimmed by 6 bases and 5 bases, with 20 bases remaining between them. The CDR3 loop spans 16 amino acids. CDR1 and CDR2 (germline): WSHSY, SAAADI. In nucleotides, the CDR3 is TGCGCCAGCAGGGACAAACAAGGTTCCTCGGACAATGAGCAGTTCTTC. This gives the protein CASRDKQGSSDNEQFF.